This is a list of T cell receptor beta chains from one sample in a study of shared T cell receptors in the human thymus. Generated by immunoSEQ multiplex PCR, the TCRdb table keeps only in-frame clones and is missing some. The sample carries 600,000 to 900,000 clones, around 85% recorded once. The same data also contributed to another study, on human thymus T cells.

Sequencing used thymocytes. These receptor sequences come from a girl under three years old with a congenital heart defect. Both conserved end residues are part of each CDR3. D genes are given only for firm matches. The listing skips clone size in some rows; elsewhere it reads once, few, many or a size class.

CASSSAMLTANTEAFF	TGTGCCAGCAGCTCCGCCATGTTGACAGCTAACACTGAAGCTTTCTTT	TRBV7-6	.	TRBJ1-1	.	16
CASSQGYPGMRGANVLTF	TGTGCCAGCAGCCAAGGATATCCCGGGATGAGAGGGGCCAACGTCCTGACTTTC	TRBV14	.	TRBJ2-6	.	18
CASSQDQDRATNEKLFF	TGCGCCAGCAGCCAAGATCAAGACAGAGCAACTAATGAAAAACTGTTTTTT	TRBV4-1	.	TRBJ1-4	.	17
CASSPDSNEQFF	TGTGCCAGCAGCCCCGACAGTAATGAGCAGTTCTTC	TRBV5-4	.	TRBJ2-1	.	12
CASSGKGAYYNEQFF	TGTGCCAGCAGCGGGAAGGGGGCGTACTACAATGAGCAGTTCTTC	TRBV5-6	.	TRBJ2-1	TRBD1	15
CASSFLYDSGGVPDTQYF	TGCGCCAGCAGCTTCCTTTATGATAGCGGGGGGGTGCCAGATACGCAGTATTTT	TRBV5-1	.	TRBJ2-3	TRBD2	18
CASSYLRTGAAGELFF	TGTGCCAGCAGTTATCTAAGGACAGGGGCGGCCGGGGAGCTGTTTTTT	TRBV6-6	.	TRBJ2-2	TRBD1	16
CASSYRGQPYEQYF	TGTGCCAGCAGTTACCGGGGACAACCTTACGAGCAGTACTTC	TRBV6-5	.	TRBJ2-7	.	14
CASSLADRETQYF	TGTGCCAGCAGCTTAGCAGACAGGGAGACCCAGTACTTC	TRBV7-8	.	TRBJ2-5	.	13
CASSRRGQPNYGYTF	TGTGCCAGCAGCCGCCGCGGACAACCTAACTATGGCTACACCTTC	TRBV14	few	TRBJ1-2	.	15
CASSFKTGPDPSGANVLTF	TGCGCCAGCAGCTTTAAGACAGGTCCAGACCCCTCTGGGGCCAACGTCCTGACTTTC	TRBV5-1	.	TRBJ2-6	.	19
CASEGGGTEAFF	TGTGCCAGCGAGGGTGGGGGGACTGAAGCTTTCTTT	TRBV6-6	.	TRBJ1-1	.	12
CATRADYSTDTQYF	TGTGCCACCCGCGCTGATTATAGCACAGATACGCAGTATTTT	TRBV15	.	TRBJ2-3	.	14
CASSDQQSPLIEAFF	TGTGCCAGCAGTGACCAACAAAGTCCGTTGATTGAAGCTTTCTTT	TRBV2	.	TRBJ1-1	.	15
CASSSSGGNSTDTQYF	TGCGCCAGCAGTTCTAGCGGGGGAAATAGCACAGATACGCAGTATTTT	TRBV10-2	few	TRBJ2-3	TRBD2	16
CASRGAQSSGANVLTF	TGTGCCAGTAGGGGGGCGCAGAGCTCTGGGGCCAACGTCCTGACTTTC	TRBV19	few	TRBJ2-6	.	16
CASSFCPQGAYHLNSPLHF	TGTGCCAGCAGCTTTTGTCCCCAGGGGGCTTACCACCTTAATTCACCCCTCCACTTT	TRBV7-9	few	TRBJ1-6	TRBD1	19
CASRKLAGGSEQFF	TGTGCCAGCAGGAAACTAGCGGGGGGTAGTGAGCAGTTCTTC	TRBV2	.	TRBJ2-1	TRBD2	14
CASSPERQGANVLTF	TGTGCCAGCAGCCCAGAGAGACAGGGAGCCAACGTCCTGACTTTC	TRBV4-2	.	TRBJ2-6	TRBD1	15
CSVAWTGGPYGYTF	TGCAGCGTTGCCTGGACAGGGGGTCCCTATGGCTACACCTTC	TRBV29-1	.	TRBJ1-2	TRBD1	14
CATMDSPTDNEQFF	TGTGCCACTATGGACTCCCCAACCGACAATGAGCAGTTCTTC	TRBV10-3	.	TRBJ2-1	.	14
CASSSTGDSNQPQHF	TGTGCCAGCAGCTCTACAGGTGATAGCAATCAGCCCCAGCATTTT	TRBV7-9	.	TRBJ1-5	.	15
CASSELTVDNEQFF	TGTGCCAGCAGCGAACTCACGGTGGACAATGAGCAGTTCTTC	TRBV7-7	few	TRBJ2-1	.	14
CASSFPGMLSEQYF	TGTGCCAGCAGCTTCCCAGGGATGTTGAGCGAGCAGTACTTC	TRBV11-2	.	TRBJ2-7	.	14
CASSYHLGQGRYEQYF	TGTGCCAGCAGTTACCACCTTGGACAGGGGCGCTACGAGCAGTACTTC	TRBV6-5	.	TRBJ2-7	TRBD1	16
CASSERWKTGTSTDTQYF	TGTGCCAGCAGTGAACGATGGAAGACAGGGACGAGCACAGATACGCAGTATTTT	TRBV6-1	.	TRBJ2-3	TRBD1	18
CASRACPYEQYF	TGTGCCAGCAGAGCGTGCCCCTACGAGCAGTACTTC	TRBV7-2	.	TRBJ2-7	.	12
CASSLSGTQASKRTEAFF	TGTGCCAGCAGCCTATCCGGGACACAGGCTTCAAAGAGGACTGAAGCTTTCTTT	TRBV7-9	.	TRBJ1-1	.	18
CASSLVPSTGGDNEKLFF	TGCGCCAGCAGCTTAGTTCCGAGTACAGGGGGGGATAATGAAAAACTGTTTTTT	TRBV5-1	.	TRBJ1-4	TRBD1	18
CAWSDQRKQETQYF	TGTGCCTGGAGTGACCAGCGGAAGCAAGAGACCCAGTACTTC	TRBV30	.	TRBJ2-5	.	14
CSVFLSGYTF	TGCAGCGTTTTTTTGAGTGGCTACACCTTC	TRBV29-1	.	TRBJ1-2	.	10
CASLSGRYSYEQYF	TGTGCCAGCCTGAGCGGGCGATACTCCTACGAGCAGTACTTC	TRBV2	once	TRBJ2-7	.	14
CASSLDGQLYYNEQFF	TGTGCCAGCAGCTTAGACGGACAGTTATACTACAATGAGCAGTTCTTC	TRBV7-2	few	TRBJ2-1	.	16
CASSQLTGVPQETQYF	TGTGCCAGCAGCCAACTCACGGGGGTTCCCCAAGAGACCCAGTACTTC	TRBV4-2	.	TRBJ2-5	.	16
CASSSLAGGEPDTQYF	TGTGCCAGCAGCTCTCTAGCGGGGGGCGAGCCAGATACGCAGTATTTT	TRBV7-6	.	TRBJ2-3	TRBD2	16
CASSLATEQYF	TGTGCCAGCAGCTTGGCCACCGAGCAGTACTTC	TRBV11-2	.	TRBJ2-7	.	11
CASTRGVLSSYNEQFF	TGCGCCAGCACCCGGGGGGTCTTGAGCTCCTACAATGAGCAGTTCTTC	TRBV5-1	.	TRBJ2-1	TRBD2	16
CASSEAVQGHSPLHF	TGTGCCAGCAGTGAAGCGGTCCAGGGCCATTCACCCCTCCACTTT	TRBV2	.	TRBJ1-6	.	15
CASSVEGTGGSSYNEQFF	TGTGCCAGCAGCGTAGAGGGGACAGGAGGGAGCTCCTACAATGAGCAGTTCTTC	TRBV9	.	TRBJ2-1	TRBD1	18
CASTLGGTYNSPLHF	TGTGCCAGCACACTTGGGGGGACCTATAATTCCCCCCTCCACTTT	TRBV28	few	TRBJ1-6	.	15
CASSPADEKLFF	TGTGCCAGCTCACCAGCGGATGAAAAACTGTTTTTT	TRBV18	.	TRBJ1-4	.	12
CASSLVLAELPYEQYF	TGTGCCAGCAGTTTAGTGCTAGCGGAGCTACCCTACGAGCAGTACTTC	TRBV28	.	TRBJ2-7	TRBD2	16
CASSEDRLAKNIQYF	TGTGCCAGCAGTGAGGACAGACTAGCCAAAAACATTCAGTACTTC	TRBV6-1	.	TRBJ2-4	.	15
CASRSERESSYEQYF	TGTGCCAGCAGGTCCGAGCGGGAAAGCTCCTACGAGCAGTACTTC	TRBV6-6	.	TRBJ2-7	TRBD2	15
CASGRGQGNGYTF	TGTGCTAGTGGTAGGGGACAGGGGAATGGCTACACCTTC	TRBV12-5	.	TRBJ1-2	TRBD1	13
CASSLNRDRGTDTQYF	TGTGCCAGCAGCTTAAACCGGGACAGGGGCACAGATACGCAGTATTTT	TRBV6-6	few	TRBJ2-3	TRBD1	16
CAIRRRRQGILDEQFF	TGTGCCATCAGGAGGCGGCGACAGGGCATCCTCGATGAGCAGTTCTTC	TRBV10-3	.	TRBJ2-1	TRBD1	16
CASSTGTGSHSSYEQYF	TGTGCCAGCAGCACCGGGACAGGGTCCCACTCCTCCTACGAGCAGTACTTC	TRBV27	.	TRBJ2-7	TRBD1	17
CASSPAGPSTEAFF	TGCGCCAGCAGCCCGGCGGGGCCCTCCACTGAAGCTTTCTTT	TRBV5-1	.	TRBJ1-1	.	14
CASSLTSGGAGSYNEQFF	TGCGCCAGCAGCTTGACTAGCGGGGGGGCCGGCTCCTACAATGAGCAGTTCTTC	TRBV5-1	.	TRBJ2-1	TRBD2	18
CAISVEQGIIGYTF	TGTGCCATCAGTGTGGAACAGGGGATTATAGGCTACACCTTC	TRBV10-3	once	TRBJ1-2	TRBD1	14
CASGLARYGQTYYGYTF	TGTGCTAGTGGTTTGGCCCGATATGGACAGACGTACTATGGCTACACCTTC	TRBV12-5	.	TRBJ1-2	.	17
CASSDRGGEPQHF	TGTGCCAGCAGTGACAGGGGCGGGGAGCCCCAGCATTTT	TRBV6-5	.	TRBJ1-5	TRBD1	13
CASSYVGQGRPQPQHF	TGTGCCAGCAGTTACGTCGGACAGGGCCGACCTCAGCCCCAGCATTTT	TRBV28	once	TRBJ1-5	TRBD1	16